The rows below give T cell receptor beta chains drawn from one sample of a study of T cell changes during pregnancy in multiple sclerosis. Produced via immunoSEQ multiplex PCR; TCRdb's table is partial and in-frame only. Of 60,000 to 70,000 clones listed, approximately 89% are singletons. Sequences were derived from peripheral blood, sampled in the third trimester of pregnancy. All receptors come from a female donor in good health, enrolled as a control in a pregnancy study. Each CDR3 is given with its conserved first and last residue. Each record gives: V gene, D gene, clone size, CDR3 protein. The D gene is left open where the match is weak. Clone size is stated in some rows and not others, as once, few, many or a class when expanded.

>TRBV5-1|TRBD1|-
CASSSSTGKYEQYF
>TRBV4-2|-|-
CASSQGAAGLNTEAFF
>TRBV6-1|TRBD1|-
CASSEGDRGLLNYGYTF
>TRBV5-4|-|few
CASLLIDQGNTEAFF
>TRBV6-5|TRBD1|-
CASRPTGGGGYTF
>TRBV4-2|-|-
CASSQEGRGNTEAFF
>TRBV9|-|-
CASSALGQNTDTQYF
>TRBV29-1|TRBD1|-
CSAGQGGTYEQYF
>TRBV13|TRBD1|-
CASSSPGQGNYGYTF
>TRBV6-5|-|-
CASSYSGRQGNTIYF
>TRBV11-1|-|-
CASSLKSNTGELFF
>TRBV30|TRBD1|-
CAWATGGGGHYGYTF
>TRBV5-4|TRBD1|few
CAVRGLNEKLFF
>TRBV9|TRBD2|-
CASSVVGGGSTGELFF
>TRBV19|TRBD2|-
CASSRTSGGAYEQFF
>TRBV13|TRBD2|-
CASSERGPGGGEQFF
>TRBV6-5|TRBD1|-
CASRRDRGQTEAFF
>TRBV28|-|-
CASSFRVGALDSPLHF
>TRBV5-1|TRBD2|-
CASSLDGTSPYEQYF